The clone carrying this T cell receptor (beta chain) was seen ten or more times. As for time point: patch test 1, 2 weeks after DPC sensitization. The treatment here: therapeutic diphenylcyclopropenone sensitization with weekly scalp DPC. Trimming pared 1 base from V and 7 bases from J, leaving 14 bases between. In germline, CDR1 is DFQATT, CDR2 SNEGSKA (reference sequence). CDR3 size: 14 residues. The data were taken from a study of human T cells and chemical hapten exposure. Across the whole study: For sensitization, 2% DPC was applied to a roughly 2 cm by roughly 2 cm patch of upper inner arm skin.

The study used a library that attached unique molecular identifiers to individual cDNA molecules. One entry per CDR3 protein results from TCRdb running MiXCR on the RACE reads. The sample holds under 450,000 distinct CDR3 sequences, about 4.4% seen once. The specimen comprised whole blood, sampled in connection with sensitization to the hapten diphenylcyclopropenone (DPC). The source is a woman aged 45-60 years with alopecia areata. Some clones in this sample may be carry-over from other donors' samples. The chain employs TRBV20-1 and TRBJ1-5; tentative D call: TRBD1 (5 bases). CDR3 region: CSARVQGVGQPQHF. The CDR3 DNA follows: TGCAGTGCTAGAGTCCAGGGTGTTGGACAGCCCCAGCATTTT.